Presented here are 29 T cell receptor beta chains from one specimen sequenced in a study of technical replicates of blood from several donors. Clones were sequenced by immunoSEQ multiplex PCR, and TCRdb holds only the in-frame ones, with some missing. The repertoire includes about 59,000 clones, approximately 84% of them detected once, and roughly 5.3% sits in the top ten. Material: PBMCs. The receptor source for this set is a human donor in good health. Some clones in this sample may be carry-over from other donors' samples.

The rearrangement joins TRBV20-1 to TRBJ1-3; D gene uncertain. CDR3 size: 11 residues. The V and J ends lost 3 bases and 8 bases respectively, with 8 bases between them. CDR1 DFQATT and CDR2 SNEGSKA come from the germline V gene (reference sequence). The CDR3 loop is CSARFRDTIYF. The CDR3 DNA reads as TGCAGTGCTAGGTTTCGTGACACCATATATTTT.

This clone was seen a single time. The rearrangement uses TRBV30 and TRBJ1-5, with 8 nucleotides matching TRBD1. V gave up 1 base and J gave up 4 bases; unmatched junction bases: 12. Germline V gives CDR1 GTSNPN, CDR2 SVGIG (reference sequence). The CDR3 runs to 17 residues. The DNA of the CDR3 is TGTGCCTGGAGTGAACGGCAGGGGGCGAATAGAAATCAGCCCCAGCATTTT. This codes for CAWSERQGANRNQPQHF.

This clone was seen a handful of times. The V and J genes are TRBV6-5 and TRBJ2-7; the match to TRBD1 covers 7 bases. Germline loops: CDR1 MNHEY, CDR2 SVGAGI. This CDR3 is built from 13 residues. Trimming removed 4 bases from V and 3 bases from J; junction bases left unmatched: 3. The chain's CDR3 is CASSSTGFYEQYF. The CDR3 coding sequence is TGTGCCAGCAGTTCGACAGGGTTCTACGAGCAGTACTTC.

The rearrangement links TRBV7-2 to TRBJ2-5; TRBD1 agrees at 7 bases. This CDR3 has 15 amino acids. Trimming removed 5 bases from V and 4 bases from J; junction bases left unmatched: 10. The germline V gene encodes CDR1 SGHTA and CDR2 FQGNSA. CDR3 in amino acids: CASSTFQTGRETQYF. The CDR3 region has the DNA TGTGCCAGCAGCACATTCCAGACAGGGAGAGAGACCCAGTACTTC.

This chain links TRBV4-3 with TRBJ2-2; tentatively, D is TRBD2 (7 bases). In germline, CDR1 is LGHNA, CDR2 YSLEER. The CDR3 extends over 17 amino acids. Trimming removed 0 bases from V and 4 bases from J, with 15 bases in between. The CDR3: CASSQEWRGRTTGELFF. The CDR3 nucleotides read TGCGCCAGCAGCCAAGAATGGCGGGGGCGTACCACCGGGGAGCTGTTTTTT.

The rearrangement uses TRBV6-5 and TRBJ2-3; 7 bases line up with TRBD1. The germline V gene encodes CDR1 MNHEY and CDR2 SVGAGI. V dropped 8 bases and J dropped 5; count of bases not matched to a gene: 7. This CDR3 comprises 13 residues. This chain's CDR3 is CASQDQGEDTQYF. CDR3 in DNA: TGTGCCAGCCAAGACCAGGGGGAAGATACGCAGTATTTT.

CDR3: CASSPLAGIREQYF. The CDR3 DNA reads TGTGCCAGCTCACCCCTGGCAGGGATCAGGGAGCAGTACTTC. The chain couples TRBV18 to TRBJ2-7; TRBD1 might be the D (5 bases). This CDR3 comprises 14 residues. V was cut by 3 bases and J by 7 bases, with 16 bases left in between. Germline values: CDR1 KGHSH, CDR2 LQKENI.

This chain joins TRBV5-1 and TRBJ1-1; possibly TRBD1 for D (6 bases). Germline CDR1 reads SGHRS; CDR2 reads YFSETQ. V lost 4 bases and J 5 bases, leaving 18 bases between the germline ends. This CDR3 is 15 amino acids long. The CDR3 sequence: CASSVSGGTWTEAFF. The CDR3 DNA is TGCGCCAGCAGCGTCTCCGGGGGGACATGGACTGAAGCTTTCTTT.

The J gene is TRBJ1-4, the V gene TRBV21-1. TRBV21-1 is recorded as a pseudogene. This CDR3 is built from 16 residues. CDR3 bases: TGTGCCAGCAGCAGATCCCCGAGCCCACTTAATGAAAAACTGTTTTTT. Amino acids: CASSRSPSPLNEKLFF.

The rearrangement joins TRBV7-9 to TRBJ1-6, with TRBD1 matching 7 bases. The CDR3 totals 15 residues. The V segment lost 1 base and the J segment 7 bases; nucleotides outside the gene matches: 4. The germline V gene has CDR1 SEHNR and CDR2 FQNEAQ (reference sequence). The CDR3 DNA follows: TGTGCCAGCAGCTTAGATGCAGGGGGGAATTCACCCCTCCACTTT. Translation gives CASSLDAGGNSPLHF.

The gene calls are TRBV5-4 and TRBJ2-2, with D maybe TRBD2 (5 bases). Trimming cost V 5 bases and J 5 bases, with 19 bases left between them. The CDR3 totals 16 residues. Germline V lookup: CDR1 SGHNT, CDR2 YYREEE (reference sequence). This CDR3 reads CASSSTRWESTGELFF. CDR3 nucleotide sequence: TGTGCCAGCAGTTCGACCCGATGGGAGAGTACCGGGGAGCTGTTTTTT.

The chain uses TRBV9 and TRBJ1-1, with a possible D match to TRBD1 (6 bases). V was pared by 3 bases and J by 3 bases, with 12 bases between. This CDR3 contains 14 residues. The germline V gene encodes CDR1 SGDLS and CDR2 YYNGEE. CDR3 amino acids: CASSAEGHYTEAFF. CDR3 DNA: TGTGCCAGCAGCGCAGAGGGACACTACACTGAAGCTTTCTTT. The full variable domain, with the rest looked up from reference TRBV9 and TRBJ1-1, is DSGVTQTPKHLITATGQRVTLRCSPRSGDLSVYWYQQSLDQGLQFLIQYYNGEERAKGNILERFSAQQFPDLHSELNLSSLELGDSALYFCASSAEGHYTEAFFGQGTRLTVV.

The V call is TRBV4-3, the J call TRBJ2-5; weak D call: TRBD1 (6 bases). Germline V CDR1 and CDR2: LGHNA, YSLEER. The CDR3 spans 15 residues. V was clipped by 2 bases and J by 1 base, with 11 bases between them. CDR3 residues: CASSQSTGIQETQYF. In nucleotides, the CDR3 is TGCGCCAGCAGCCAATCAACAGGGATCCAAGAGACCCAGTACTTC.

This clone was observed a handful of times. This chain joins TRBV19 and TRBJ1-2; D is uncertain. Germline CDR1 is LNHDA and CDR2 is SQIVND (reference sequence). Trimming cost V 6 bases and J 6 bases, with 14 bases left between them. There are 13 residues in the CDR3. CDR3 residues: CASRGQRWDGYTF. DNA of the CDR3: TGTGCCAGTAGGGGTCAGAGGTGGGATGGCTACACCTTC. The full variable domain, in which reference TRBV19 and TRBJ1-2 provide the parts outside the CDR3, is DGGITQSPKYLFRKEGQNVTLSCEQNLNHDAMYWYRQDPGQGLRLIYYSQIVNDFQKGDIAEGYSVSREKKESFPLTVTSAQKNPTAFYLCASRGQRWDGYTFGSGTRLTVV.

The J gene is TRBJ2-1, the V gene TRBV2, with 15 positions matching TRBD2. The CDR3 has 15 amino acids. Germline V gene sequence: CDR1 SNHLY, CDR2 FYNNEI. The J segment lost 7 bases and the V segment lost 7 bases, leaving 5 bases of the junction unmatched. The CDR3 is CASTAGTSGRNEQFF. CDR3 DNA: TGTGCCAGCACCGCAGGGACTAGCGGGAGGAATGAGCAGTTCTTC.

The gene calls are TRBV6-1 and TRBJ1-5, with D hard to call. There are 13 residues in the CDR3. The germline V and J ends were trimmed by 4 bases and 6 bases, with 10 bases remaining between them. Germline CDR1 MNHNS, CDR2 SASEGT. The CDR3 sequence is CASSVQVTQPQHF. The CDR3 DNA follows: TGTGCCAGCAGTGTTCAGGTGACTCAGCCCCAGCATTTT.

V and J are TRBV19 and TRBJ1-3, with TRBD1 matching 8 bases. This CDR3 is 14 amino acids long. J was trimmed by 0 bases and V by 7 bases; bases with no gene match: 2. Looked up from germline, CDR1 is LNHDA and CDR2 is SQIVND (reference sequence). The CDR3 nucleotides are TGTGCCAGTAACGACAGGGGCTCTGGAAACACCATATATTTT. Translation gives CASNDRGSGNTIYF.

The V call is TRBV19, the J call TRBJ1-1; a weak D match, TRBD1 (6 bases). The V gene lost 10 bases and the J gene lost 0 bases, with 18 bases spanning the gap. The CDR3 covers 15 residues. Germline V gene sequence: CDR1 LNHDA, CDR2 SQIVND (reference sequence). This chain's CDR3 is CATQGQELMNTEAFF. CDR3 in DNA: TGTGCCACTCAGGGGCAGGAGCTTATGAACACTGAAGCTTTCTTT. The full variable domain, completed using reference TRBV19 and TRBJ1-1, is DGGITQSPKYLFRKEGQNVTLSCEQNLNHDAMYWYRQDPGQGLRLIYYSQIVNDFQKGDIAEGYSVSREKKESFPLTVTSAQKNPTAFYLCATQGQELMNTEAFFGQGTRLTVV.

This clone was counted between two and nine times. J is TRBJ2-7 and V is TRBV13; 7 bases align to TRBD1. CDR1 PRHDT and CDR2 FYEKMQ come from the germline V gene (reference sequence). The CDR3 runs 13 residues. V was pared by 5 bases and J by 5 bases, with 6 bases of the junction left unmatched. This CDR3 is CASSRDRAHEQYF. CDR3 DNA sequence: TGTGCCAGCAGCAGAGACAGGGCCCACGAGCAGTACTTC. Looking up the rest from reference TRBV13 and TRBJ2-7 gives the full variable domain: AAGVIQSPRHLIKEKRETATLKCYPIPRHDTVYWYQQGPGQDPQFLISFYEKMQSDKGSIPDRFSAQQFSDYHSELNMSSLELGDSALYFCASSRDRAHEQYFGPGTRLTVT.

V is TRBV11-2 and J is TRBJ2-5, with TRBD1 identical over 7 bases. This CDR3 has 15 amino acids. CDR1 is SGHAT, CDR2 FQNNGV, per germline. V shed 5 bases and J 0 bases; nucleotides not matched to a gene: 6. CDR3 nucleotides: TGTGCCAGCAGCGCCTCGACAGGGTACCAAGAGACCCAGTACTTC. It translates to CASSASTGYQETQYF.

The genes are TRBV19 and TRBJ1-6; D gene unclear. CDR1 and CDR2 (germline): LNHDA, SQIVND (reference sequence). This CDR3 region has 17 residues. Trimming took off 3 bases at V and 0 bases at J, with 12 bases between the two ends. The CDR3 loop is CASSMSVKNSYNSPLHF. The CDR3, as DNA: TGTGCCAGTAGTATGTCGGTCAAGAACTCCTATAATTCACCCCTCCACTTT.

V gene TRBV18 combines with J gene TRBJ2-1; 13 bases map to TRBD2. The germline CDR1 and CDR2 sequences are KGHSH and LQKENI. This CDR3 has 19 amino acids. With 3 bases clipped from V and 0 bases from J, the junction kept 8 bases outside the gene matches. CDR3: CASSPWGLAGKSSYNEQFF. The CDR3 nucleotides are TGTGCCAGCTCACCCTGGGGACTAGCGGGAAAAAGCTCCTACAATGAGCAGTTCTTC.

The CDR3 is CASSSGLVSYNEQFF. The CDR3 region has the DNA TGTGCCAGCAGCTCGGGACTAGTTTCCTACAATGAGCAGTTCTTC. The rearrangement links TRBV5-4 to TRBJ2-1; 8 nucleotides match TRBD2. Germline CDR1 SGHNT, CDR2 YYREEE (reference sequence). This CDR3 spans 15 amino acids. With 3 bases clipped from V and 1 base from J, the junction kept 3 bases outside the gene matches.

The genes are TRBV5-5 and TRBJ2-3; the D gene is possibly TRBD2 (5 bases). The V gene lost 1 base and the J gene lost 6 bases, with 12 bases spanning the gap. Germline CDR1 and CDR2: SGHKS and YYEKEE (reference sequence). This CDR3 region has 14 residues. CDR3 sequence (DNA): TGTGCCAGCAGCTTGAACCTAGCAGTTGATACGCAGTATTTT. As protein: CASSLNLAVDTQYF.

The chain is built from TRBV6-5 and TRBJ1-6, with unresolved D. The CDR3 consists of 12 residues. Trimming shortened V by 4 bases and J by 7 bases, and 5 bases separated the two germline ends. The V gene's germline CDR1 is MNHEY and CDR2 SVGAGI. The CDR3: CASSWQNSPLHF. The CDR3 DNA sequence: TGTGCCAGCAGTTGGCAGAATTCACCCCTCCACTTT.

V gene TRBV18 combines with J gene TRBJ2-3; D is undetermined. The CDR3 spans 16 residues. Germline CDR1 KGHSH, CDR2 LQKENI. Trimming removed 4 bases at V and 0 bases at J, with 14 bases between. CDR3 coding DNA: TGTGCCAGCTCACTGACATGGGCTTCTAGCACAGATACGCAGTATTTT. Its translation: CASSLTWASSTDTQYF.

This clone came up a few times. The chain recombines TRBV7-9 with TRBJ2-2, with 10 bases fitting TRBD1. The CDR3 runs 16 residues. The V segment lost 5 bases and the J segment 5 bases; nucleotides outside the gene matches: 8. The germline gives CDR1 SEHNR, CDR2 FQNEAQ (reference sequence). CDR3 region: CASSPGTGVRTGELFF. In DNA, the CDR3 is TGTGCCAGCAGCCCGGGGACAGGGGTTCGGACCGGGGAGCTGTTTTTT.

Here the CDR3 reads CASSSRRDRGRETQYF. CDR3 bases: TGCGCCAGCAGCTCGAGAAGGGACAGGGGGCGGGAGACCCAGTACTTC. This chain connects TRBV5-1 to TRBJ2-5; 12 nucleotides align to TRBD1. The CDR3 has 16 amino acids. The V segment lost 3 bases and the J segment 5 bases; nucleotides outside the gene matches: 8. Germline-derived CDR1 and CDR2 are SGHRS and YFSETQ. Full variable domain (missing parts from reference TRBV5-1 and TRBJ2-5): KAGVTQTPRYLIKTRGQQVTLSCSPISGHRSVSWYQQTPGQGLQFLFEYFSETQRNKGNFPGRFSGRQFSNSRSEMNVSTLELGDSALYLCASSSRRDRGRETQYFGPGTRLLVL.

This clone showed up just a few times. V gene TRBV5-4 combines with J gene TRBJ2-5, with a possible D match to TRBD1 (6 bases). This CDR3 spans 17 amino acids. V gave up 3 bases and J gave up 5 bases, with 23 bases separating them. Looked up from germline, CDR1 is SGHNT and CDR2 is YYREEE (reference sequence). The CDR3 nucleotides read TGTGCCAGCAGCTGGGACCGTGGTGGGGGCAAGGTTGAGACCCAGTACTTC. Protein product: CASSWDRGGGKVETQYF.